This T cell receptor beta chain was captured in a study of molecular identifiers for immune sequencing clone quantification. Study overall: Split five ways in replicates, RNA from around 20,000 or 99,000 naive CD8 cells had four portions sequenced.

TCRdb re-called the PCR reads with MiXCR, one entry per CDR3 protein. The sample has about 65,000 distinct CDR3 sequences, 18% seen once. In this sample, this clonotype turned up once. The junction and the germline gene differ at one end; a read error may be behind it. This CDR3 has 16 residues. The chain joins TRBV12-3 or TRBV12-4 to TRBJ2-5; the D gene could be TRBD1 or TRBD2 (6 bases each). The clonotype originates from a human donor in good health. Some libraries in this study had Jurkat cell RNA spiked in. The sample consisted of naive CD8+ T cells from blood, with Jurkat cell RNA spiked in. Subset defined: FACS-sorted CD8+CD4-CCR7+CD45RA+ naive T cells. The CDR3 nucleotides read TGTGCCGGCAGTTCGGGGGCCTCCTCTTACGGGGAGACCCAGTACTTC. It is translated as CAGSSGASSYGETQYF.